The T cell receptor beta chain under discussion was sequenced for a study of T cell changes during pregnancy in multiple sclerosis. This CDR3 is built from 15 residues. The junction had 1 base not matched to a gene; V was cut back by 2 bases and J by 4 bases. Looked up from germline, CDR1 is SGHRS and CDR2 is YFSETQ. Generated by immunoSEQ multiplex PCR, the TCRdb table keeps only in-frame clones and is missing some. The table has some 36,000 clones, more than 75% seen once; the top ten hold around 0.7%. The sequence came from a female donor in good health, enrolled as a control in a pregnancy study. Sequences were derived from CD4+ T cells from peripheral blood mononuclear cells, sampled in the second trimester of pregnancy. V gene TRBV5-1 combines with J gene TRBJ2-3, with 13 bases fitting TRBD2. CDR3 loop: CASSLLAGGADTQYF. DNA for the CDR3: TGCGCCAGCAGCTTACTAGCGGGGGGGGCAGATACGCAGTATTTT.